This TCR beta chain emerged from a study of blood T cells in healthy people across ages. Overall study results and limits: Whereas aged donors had fewer naive CD4+ cells, long-lived donors had more of them and higher diversity.

The CDR3 contains 12 residues. Germline-derived CDR1 and CDR2 are SQVTM and ANQGSEA. V lost 6 bases, J lost 5 bases, and 14 bases lay in between. Points on this clonotype: Antigen specificity is unknown.

Alongside a J-beta primer mix, a sample-barcoded 5' primer served in a second PCR lasting about 7 to 12 cycles. TCRdb recomputed calls from the 5' RACE reads with MiXCR, one row per CDR3 protein. The sample has approximately 320,000 distinct CDR3 sequences; around 30% are singletons. Sample: blood. This TCR came from a woman between 70 and 85 years old in good health. The V call is TRBV29-1, the J call TRBJ2-7; TRBD1 or TRBD2 may be the D gene (5 bases each). The CDR3 DNA reads TGCAGCGTCTACGGGACGGTCCACGAGCAGTACTTC. Translated, it gives CSVYGTVHEQYF.